Listed below are T cell receptor beta chains from one sample, sequenced in a study of immune cell composition in non-small cell lung cancer. Sequenced by immunoSEQ multiplex PCR; TCRdb stores in-frame clones only, minus some. Among 15,000 or so clones listed, over 75% were seen once. Sequencing used lung tumor tissue. The receptors were sampled from a human donor with non-small cell lung cancer. CDR3s include the opening cysteine and the closing phenylalanine or tryptophan. A D gene is named only where the DNA matches it firmly. Rows give clone size only sometimes, using once, few, many, or a class for an expanded clone.

clone size	D gene	V gene	J gene	CDR3 protein	CDR3 DNA
-	-	TRBV6-6	TRBJ2-2	CASSGPGTTNTGELFF	TGTGCCAGCAGTGGGCCCGGGACAACGAACACCGGGGAGCTGTTTTTT
-	TRBD1	TRBV10-1	TRBJ2-3	CASSEAAGGADTQYF	TGCGCCAGCAGTGAGGCCGCAGGGGGCGCAGATACGCAGTATTTT
-	TRBD2	TRBV29-1	TRBJ2-7	CSAQTGERGYEQYF	TGCAGCGCCCAGACGGGCGAGCGGGGCTACGAGCAGTACTTC
-	-	TRBV4-2	TRBJ2-4	CASSQNARNEVKNIQYF	TGTGCCAGCAGCCAAAACGCTAGGAACGAAGTCAAAAACATTCAGTACTTC
-	-	TRBV11-2	TRBJ2-1	CASSWGRVGVRYNEQFF	TGTGCCAGCAGCTGGGGCCGAGTGGGAGTTCGGTACAATGAGCAGTTCTTC
-	-	TRBV2	TRBJ2-1	CASLPGRFSYNEQFF	TGTGCCAGCCTACCGGGGCGGTTTTCCTACAATGAGCAGTTCTTC
-	-	TRBV5-5	TRBJ2-7	CASSRDGLGNEQYF	TGTGCCAGCAGCAGGGACGGGCTGGGGAACGAGCAGTACTTC
few	TRBD2	TRBV29-1	TRBJ2-2	CSVGGTSTNTGELFF	TGCAGCGTTGGGGGGACTAGCACGAACACCGGGGAGCTGTTTTTT
-	TRBD2	TRBV11-2	TRBJ2-1	CASSLIAGGLLRNNEQFF	TGTGCCAGCAGCTTAATAGCGGGAGGGTTGCTACGGAACAATGAGCAGTTCTTC
few	TRBD2	TRBV10-2	TRBJ2-2	CASSYLAGDGELFF	TGCGCCAGCAGTTACCTAGCGGGGGACGGGGAGCTGTTTTTT
once	-	TRBV7-8	TRBJ1-6	CASSLVRTANSPLHF	TGTGCCAGCAGCTTAGTAAGGACAGCTAATTCACCCCTCCACTTT
few	-	TRBV4-3	TRBJ1-1	CASSQSPGRTEAFF	TGCGCCAGCAGCCAATCCCCGGGACGGACTGAAGCTTTCTTT
few	TRBD2	TRBV4-3	TRBJ2-1	CASSASGRAPNEQFF	TGCGCCAGCAGCGCTAGCGGGAGGGCCCCCAATGAGCAGTTCTTC
-	-	TRBV10-3	TRBJ2-3	CAISESNAPADTQYF	TGTGCCATCAGTGAGTCGAATGCCCCCGCAGATACGCAGTATTTT
-	TRBD2	TRBV6-4	TRBJ2-3	CASSDSRETDTQYF	TGTGCCAGCAGTGACTCGCGGGAGACAGATACGCAGTATTTT
-	TRBD2	TRBV28	TRBJ2-5	CASSLGGSLMETQYF	TGTGCCAGCAGTCTCGGCGGGAGTCTGATGGAGACCCAGTACTTC
-	-	TRBV6-5	TRBJ1-3	CATVGWGNTIYF	TGTGCCACCGTTGGGTGGGGAAACACCATATATTTT
once	TRBD1	TRBV28	TRBJ2-7	CASRDRYEQYF	TGTGCCAGCAGGGACAGGTACGAGCAGTACTTC
-	TRBD2	TRBV9	TRBJ2-1	CASSVGAGGVDEQFF	TGTGCCAGCAGCGTAGGGGCGGGAGGGGTGGATGAGCAGTTCTTC
-	-	TRBV18	TRBJ2-1	CASSPREGEQFF	TGTGCCAGCTCACCACGCGAGGGTGAGCAGTTCTTC
-	-	TRBV27	TRBJ2-1	CASSSLLGSSYNEQFF	TGTGCCAGCAGTTCCCTCCTAGGTAGCTCCTACAATGAGCAGTTCTTC
-	TRBD1	TRBV6-6	TRBJ1-2	CASSKASGQESGYTF	TGTGCCAGCAGTAAGGCCTCGGGACAGGAGAGTGGCTACACCTTC
-	-	TRBV18	TRBJ2-5	CASSPPTEETQYF	TGTGCCAGCTCACCGCCGACGGAGGAGACCCAGTACTTC
-	-	TRBV7-9	TRBJ2-7	CASSLDAGIPYEQYF	TGTGCCAGCAGCTTGGACGCAGGGATCCCCTACGAGCAGTACTTC
-	TRBD1	TRBV5-4	TRBJ1-5	CASSHGQGGNQPQHF	TGTGCCAGCAGCCATGGACAGGGCGGCAATCAGCCCCAGCATTTT
-	TRBD2	TRBV30	TRBJ2-1	CAWSVGLAGDLPFF	TGTGCCTGGAGTGTTGGTCTAGCGGGAGATCTACCGTTCTTC
-	-	TRBV30	TRBJ2-5	CAWGQAWETQYF	TGTGCCTGGGGGCAAGCTTGGGAGACCCAGTACTTC
-	-	TRBV19	TRBJ1-1	CASSIRRDNTEAFF	TGTGCCAGTAGTATTAGACGGGACAACACTGAAGCTTTCTTT
-	-	TRBV2	TRBJ2-1	CASKEGGEQFF	TGTGCCAGCAAAGAGGGTGGCGAGCAGTTCTTC
-	TRBD1	TRBV28	TRBJ1-5	CASRVPRTGFNQPQHF	TGTGCCAGCAGAGTACCGAGGACAGGGTTCAATCAGCCCCAGCATTTT
few	TRBD1	TRBV7-9	TRBJ1-2	CASSPGQTYGYTF	TGTGCCAGCAGCCCGGGACAGACTTATGGCTACACCTTC
-	TRBD2	TRBV28	TRBJ2-5	CASSETSGTETQYF	TGTGCCAGCAGTGAGACTAGCGGGACAGAGACCCAGTACTTC
once	-	TRBV5-8	TRBJ2-7	CASSSWRGGGTYEQYF	TGTGCCAGCAGCTCTTGGAGAGGGGGGGGAACCTACGAGCAGTACTTC
-	TRBD1	TRBV10-2	TRBJ2-7	CASILGQGFSYEQYF	TGCGCCAGCATCTTAGGACAGGGTTTTTCCTACGAGCAGTACTTC
few	TRBD1	TRBV5-1	TRBJ1-4	CASSVGQGREKLFF	TGCGCCAGCAGCGTGGGACAGGGAAGAGAAAAACTGTTTTTT
-	-	TRBV19	TRBJ1-1	CASTGGGDTEAFF	TGTGCCAGCACAGGTGGGGGCGACACTGAAGCTTTCTTT
-	-	TRBV7-2	TRBJ2-5	CASSLPGPIYQETQYF	TGTGCCAGCAGCTTACCGGGACCAATATACCAAGAGACCCAGTACTTC
-	TRBD2	TRBV11-2	TRBJ2-2	CASTVSGRGVGTGELFF	TGTGCCAGCACCGTTAGCGGGAGGGGGGTCGGCACCGGGGAGCTGTTTTTT
few	-	TRBV2	TRBJ2-1	CASSGTSGEQFF	TGTGCCAGCAGTGGAACGTCCGGGGAGCAGTTCTTC